A single sample is the source of the 15 T cell receptor beta chains below, sequenced in a study of response to subunit inactivated influenza vaccine. From the RT-PCR reads, TCRdb called clonotypes with MiXCR, one entry per CDR3 protein. The table includes 560,000 or so distinct CDR3 sequences, approximately 7.1% detected once. Here the sequenced sample was PBMCs from blood, taken less than 25 months after vaccination. Receptors were obtained from a man in his fifties or sixties who received an inactivated influenza vaccine.

There are a few counts of this clonotype. The V call is TRBV7-8, the J call TRBJ2-3; 14 nucleotides match TRBD2. CDR1 SGHVS and CDR2 FQNEAQ come from the germline V gene. Trimming at V came to 8 bases and at J to 5 bases, leaving 15 bases not matched to a gene. The CDR3 extends over 18 amino acids. Written as DNA, the CDR3 is TGTGCCAGCCTCCGTCTACCGGGACTAGCGGGAGTGGGAGATACGCAGTATTTT. The encoded protein is CASLRLPGLAGVGDTQYF.

This clonotype appeared a few times. The chain couples TRBV11-1 to TRBJ2-5, with 11 bases fitting TRBD1. From germline, CDR1 is SGHAT and CDR2 FQDESV (reference sequence). V trimming: 0 bases; J trimming: 2 bases; junction bases outside the gene matches: 8. CDR3 length: 18 residues. CDR3 in amino acids: CASSLARGQGARQETQYF. The CDR3 DNA reads TGTGCCAGCAGCTTAGCAAGAGGACAGGGGGCAAGGCAAGAGACCCAGTACTTC.

CDR3 region: CASSFVAGRATGELFF. CDR3 nucleotides: TGTGCCAGCAGTTTCGTGGCTGGTCGGGCCACCGGGGAGCTGTTTTTT. The V and J genes are TRBV27 and TRBJ2-2; D is unclear. Germline CDR1 reads MNHEY; CDR2 reads SMNVEV (reference sequence). The CDR3 contains 16 residues. V was clipped by 3 bases and J by 4 bases, with 15 bases between them.

This clonotype was picked up many times. In nucleotides, the CDR3 is TGTGCCATCAGTGAAGGGGGACAGGCTCTGAATCAGCCCCAGCATTTT. It encodes CAISEGGQALNQPQHF. This rearrangement joins TRBV10-3 to TRBJ1-5; 8 positions agree with TRBD1. CDR1 is ENHRY, CDR2 SYGVKD, per germline. The CDR3 has 16 amino acids. The junction had 8 bases not matched to a gene; V was cut back by 3 bases and J by 4 bases.

This chain links TRBV7-2 with TRBJ1-1; D gene unclear. Germline V gene data show CDR1 as SGHTA and CDR2 as FQGNSA. The CDR3 is made up of 13 amino acids. V lost 4 bases and J 3 bases, leaving 9 bases between the germline ends. This chain's CDR3 is CASSWAQDTEAFF. The CDR3 coding sequence is TGTGCCAGCAGCTGGGCGCAAGACACTGAAGCTTTCTTT.

The chain combines TRBV5-6 with TRBJ2-1; no firm D call. Per germline, CDR1 SGHDT and CDR2 YYEEEE. V was trimmed by 4 bases and J by 3 bases, leaving 14 bases between them. This CDR3 region has 15 residues. The CDR3 region is CASSRVGDNYNEQFF. The CDR3 DNA follows: TGTGCCAGCAGCCGAGTCGGAGACAACTACAATGAGCAGTTCTTC.

In this sample, this clonotype turned up a few times. The genes are TRBV15 and TRBJ2-1, with 9 bases that match TRBD1. Looked up from germline, CDR1 is LNHNV and CDR2 is YYDKDF (reference sequence). V trimming: 1 base; J trimming: 7 bases; junction bases outside the gene matches: 8. This CDR3 has 16 residues. The CDR3 spells CATSRGPTGGNNEQFF. CDR3 in DNA: TGTGCCACCAGCAGAGGTCCGACAGGGGGTAATAATGAGCAGTTCTTC.

This clonotype appeared many times. V is TRBV2 and J is TRBJ2-2, with 11 bases lining up with TRBD2. With 6 bases clipped from V and 0 bases from J, the junction kept 3 bases outside the gene matches. Germline loops: CDR1 SNHLY, CDR2 FYNNEI. The CDR3 extends over 16 amino acids. CDR3 in amino acids: CASRASGGPNTGELFF. In DNA, the CDR3 is TGTGCCAGCAGGGCTAGCGGGGGGCCGAACACCGGGGAGCTGTTTTTT.

This clonotype has more than one count but fewer than ten. The chain has TRBV4-1 and TRBJ1-2, with D unclear. Trimming took off 0 bases at V and 5 bases at J, with 7 bases between the two ends. In germline, CDR1 is MGHRA, CDR2 YSYEKL. The CDR3 runs to 13 residues. The CDR3 nucleotides read TGCGCCAGCAGCCAAGATAGAAGTTATGGCTACACCTTC. It specifies CASSQDRSYGYTF.

This clonotype was observed a few times. This chain joins TRBV12-3 or TRBV12-4 and TRBJ2-4; a weak D match, TRBD1 (6 bases). CDR3 length: 12 residues. Trimming stripped 5 bases from V and 6 bases from J, with 8 bases between. The CDR3 reads CASSTGTNIQYF. The CDR3 region has the DNA TGTGCCAGCAGTACAGGGACAAACATTCAGTACTTC.

This sequence joins TRBV7-2 and TRBJ1-4; tentative D call: TRBD1 (5 bases). CDR1 and CDR2 from the germline V gene are SGHTA and FQGNSA. Trimming left V 2 bases short and J 5 bases short, with 12 bases between. This CDR3 comprises 15 residues. The CDR3 DNA reads TGTGCCAGCAGCTTATCAACCAGGGCGAATGAAAAACTGTTTTTT. This sequence encodes CASSLSTRANEKLFF.

There are a few counts of this clonotype. The chain recombines TRBV7-2 with TRBJ2-7; the D call may be TRBD1 or TRBD2 (6 bases each). The V gene lost 1 base and the J gene lost 2 bases, with 12 bases spanning the gap. This CDR3 comprises 15 residues. Germline CDR1 and CDR2: SGHTA and FQGNSA. The CDR3 region is CASSLEGGSAYEQYF. CDR3 nucleotide sequence: TGTGCCAGCAGCTTAGAGGGGGGTTCCGCCTACGAGCAGTACTTC.

This chain joins TRBV7-2 and TRBJ1-1, with D unclear. Germline loops: CDR1 SGHTA, CDR2 FQGNSA. The CDR3 runs to 15 residues. V shed 5 bases and J shed 8 bases, with 21 bases lying between them. The CDR3: CASSPAETLTSEAFF. As DNA, the CDR3 is TGTGCCAGCAGCCCCGCAGAAACTCTAACTTCGGAAGCTTTCTTT.

The DNA of the CDR3 is TGTGCCAGCAGCTTCGGACCCGGAGTTTCGGAGACCCAGTACTTC. Translation: CASSFGPGVSETQYF. The chain joins TRBV7-9 to TRBJ2-5; D ambiguous. Trimming cost V 3 bases and J 5 bases, with 16 bases left between them. The CDR3 covers 15 residues. Germline loops: CDR1 SEHNR, CDR2 FQNEAQ (reference sequence).

This clonotype was recorded many times. This sequence joins TRBV7-2 and TRBJ2-5, with D maybe TRBD2 (6 bases). This CDR3 is built from 15 residues. The germline V gene encodes CDR1 SGHTA and CDR2 FQGNSA. V lost 4 bases to trimming and J lost 1 base, with 13 bases between them. The DNA of the CDR3 is TGTGCCAGCAGCTCCCGTAGCGGAAGCCAAGAGACCCAGTACTTC. Its protein is CASSSRSGSQETQYF.